This T cell receptor (beta chain) was profiled in a study of control samples from healthy donors and cancer patients (dated by TCRdb to 2018 to 2020). Comments on this clone: The antigen this receptor binds is unknown. Base qualities were left out, and no much larger clone turns up one base away.

The library relied on the immunoSEQ multiplex PCR assay. TCRdb limited this immuneACCESS table to in-frame rearrangements with V and J called. A share of clones is missing; checked studies link under half to unresolved V genes, and the rest is unexplained. Recorded for this sample are more than 85,000 clones; 88% of them occurred a single time. The top ten clonotypes cover roughly 3.5% of the sample. Taken from cysteine to phenylalanine, the CDR3 has 15 residues. Only the CDR3 DNA stays, 45 bases, in frame from base 1. From V the trimming removes 0 bases and from J it removes 1 base, while the gene matches leave 0 bases of the junction unaccounted for. The germline V gene sets CDR1 to SGHRS and CDR2 to YFSETQ.

The specimen was PBMCs. The V gene is TRBV5-1 and the J gene is TRBJ1-4, with 7 middle bases fitting TRBD1. The sequence came from a woman in her fifties or sixties with lung cancer. The CDR3 reads CASSLDRGTNEKLFF. In nucleotides, the sequence is TGCGCCAGCAGCTTGGACAGGGGAACTAATGAAAAACTGTTTTTT.